This T cell receptor beta chain was identified during a study of T cells in Graves' hyperthyroidism and ophthalmopathy (dated by TCRdb to 2018 to 2020). Notes on the research overall: Peripheral blood was sampled at the time of initial diagnosis, prior to any treatment. The 95 to 100 discovery patients were divided at random into training and test sets in a 7:3 ratio. Prospective prediction of ophthalmopathy was tested in an independent validation cohort of fewer than 20 hyperthyroidism patients and some 17 patients who later progressed to ophthalmopathy. In addition, the study compared T-cell repertoires in thyroid tissue and in blood from five to seven Graves' hyperthyroidism patients. To identify TCR V-J signatures that set the groups apart, the researchers used a discovery cohort of about a hundred patients, made up of roughly 40 with Graves' ophthalmopathy and approximately 57 with stable Graves' hyperthyroidism. The paper reports TCR Vbeta CDR3 sequencing of some 140 peripheral blood samples: 43 ophthalmopathy, around 80 hyperthyroidism and around 17 progressor patients. After blood sampling, hyperthyroidism patients were treated with methimazole at a starting dose of 30 mg daily, and ophthalmopathy patients were treated with high-dose intravenous methylprednisolone.

The TCR beta CDR3 regions were amplified from the RNA transcripts. The TCR CDR3 was subjected to a first round of RT-PCR using the HTBI primer set and the Qiagen OneStep RT-PCR kit. A second multiplex PCR round built the libraries, followed by size selection and purification. Sequencing of the libraries was done on an Illumina HiSeq2000 using paired-end 100 bp reads. Concerning the study's data processing: SOAPnuke was used to process the raw data, removing reads that contained adapters or uncalled bases, had a mean Phred below 15, or lacked an exact match to the constant primer or identifier. COPE v1.2.5 was used to merge high-quality paired reads, and clonotypes were defined as unique nucleotide sequences. MiTCR v1.1 was used to align clonotypes to the IMGT TRBV, TRBD and TRBJ reference segments. Analysis was restricted to V-J combinations with a frequency above 0.0001, which covered roughly 99% of repertoires. A TCS score was defined as the ratio of F50 (clonal expansion) to E x V (chaos), with BLOSUM62-based TCRdist applied between CDR3 peptides within each V-J. Welch's t-statistics and random forest reduced some 510 V-J features to roughly 13, which were used in a naive Bayes classifier (R e1071). The public sequencing data were trimmed at Q25 with fastp and processed into clonotypes with MiXCR by TCRdb, which kept only in-frame beta chains. Each CDR3 protein appears once, grouped with its most common genes and DNA. The V and J calls and clone size are TCRdb's, not the authors'. This sample has 300,000 to 400,000 distinct CDR3 sequences in its table, and roughly 14% of those were observed once. Jointly, the top ten make up 20% to 25% of the sample.

The paper's findings and limits, for the study overall: In validation, the model predicted progression to ophthalmopathy a median of about 6.5 months before onset, with roughly 70% sensitivity and around 76% specificity. No statistical method was used to fix the sample size in advance, and group allocation was not hidden from the investigators. A model built on a 13 V-J signature distinguished ophthalmopathy from stable hyperthyroidism, reaching around 90% sensitivity and about 81% specificity in cross-validation and 80%/75% in testing. Blood samples also contained most of the expanded thyroid clonotypes (frequency above 0.001), which suggests that blood repertoires may reflect thyroid immune responses.

Stable Graves' hyperthyroidism was defined as the absence of progression to ophthalmopathy over 18 months of follow-up. Hyperthyroidism patients were newly diagnosed, had a disease duration of under 2 months, and were aged 18 to 65 years. Exclusion was applied to patients with uncontrolled infections, other autoimmune diseases, pregnancy or lactation. Diagnoses were established on the basis of clinical symptoms, serum thyroxine and TRAb, thyroid ultrasound, and orbital computed tomography. Ficoll-Paque density gradient centrifugation was used to isolate PBMCs from 8 to 10 ml of fresh peripheral blood. Trizol reagent was used to extract total RNA, and RNA quality was then checked on an Agilent 2100 Bioanalyzer. The CDR3 covers 13 residues, taking in both the cysteine and the phenylalanine. The CDR3 DNA has 39 bases and is translated from base 1. V loses 3 bases at its end and J loses 11 bases; junction bases beyond the gene matches: 8. Per the germline V gene (reference sequence), DFQATT is the CDR1 and SNEGSKA is the CDR2.

This clonotype occurred once. Its antigen is not yet known. No clone much larger than this one lies a single base away; base qualities are absent. Just one read gives weak support. The chain couples TRBV20-1 to TRBJ1-4, and 8 bases in between align with TRBD1. Sequences were obtained from blood. The receptor was derived from a woman aged 25 to 39 with Graves' hyperthyroidism. The CDR3 is CSASKQGADKLFF. The bases read TGCAGTGCTAGTAAGCAGGGGGCGGACAAACTGTTTTTT.